The entry below gives a single TCR beta chain sequence along with its context. What it binds is unknown. This entry is derived from a study of shared clonotypes between healthy human individuals. Study findings and constraints: Against clonotypes common to all four donors, non-shared ones had lower generation probabilities.

Germline CDR1 and CDR2: DFQATT and SNEGSKA (reference sequence). The V end was cut by 6 bases, the J end by 6 bases, with 11 bases between. CDR3 size: 11 residues. This table comes from immunoSEQ multiplex PCR, and its TCRdb copy is limited to in-frame clones, with some not included. The sample has about 1.1 million clones; approximately 78% are singletons. The chain carries TRBV20-1 and TRBJ1-1, with D tentatively TRBD1 (5 bases). This TCR derives from a man aged 18 to 29 in good health. Some clones in this sample may be carry-over from other donors' samples. Sequencing input: memory CD4+ T cells from PBMCs. Subset here: CD45RA-negative fraction. In DNA form, the CDR3 reads TGCAGTGCCCATCTGGGGGCTGAAGCTTTCTTT. Its translation is CSAHLGAEAFF.